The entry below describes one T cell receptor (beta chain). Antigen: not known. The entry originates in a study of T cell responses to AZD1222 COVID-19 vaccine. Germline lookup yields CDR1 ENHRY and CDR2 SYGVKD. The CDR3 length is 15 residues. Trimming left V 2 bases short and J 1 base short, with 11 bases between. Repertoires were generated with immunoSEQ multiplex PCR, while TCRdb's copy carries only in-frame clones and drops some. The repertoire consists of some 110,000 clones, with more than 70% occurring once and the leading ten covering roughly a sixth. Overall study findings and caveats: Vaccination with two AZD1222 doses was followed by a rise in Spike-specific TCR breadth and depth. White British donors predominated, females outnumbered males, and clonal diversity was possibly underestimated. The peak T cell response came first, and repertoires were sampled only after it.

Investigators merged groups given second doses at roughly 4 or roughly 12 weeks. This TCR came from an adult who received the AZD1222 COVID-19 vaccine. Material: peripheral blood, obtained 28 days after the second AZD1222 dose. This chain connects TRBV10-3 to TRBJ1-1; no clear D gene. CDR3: CAISEGGIGNTEAFF. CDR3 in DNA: TGTGCCATCAGTGAGGGCGGGATCGGGAACACTGAAGCTTTCTTT.